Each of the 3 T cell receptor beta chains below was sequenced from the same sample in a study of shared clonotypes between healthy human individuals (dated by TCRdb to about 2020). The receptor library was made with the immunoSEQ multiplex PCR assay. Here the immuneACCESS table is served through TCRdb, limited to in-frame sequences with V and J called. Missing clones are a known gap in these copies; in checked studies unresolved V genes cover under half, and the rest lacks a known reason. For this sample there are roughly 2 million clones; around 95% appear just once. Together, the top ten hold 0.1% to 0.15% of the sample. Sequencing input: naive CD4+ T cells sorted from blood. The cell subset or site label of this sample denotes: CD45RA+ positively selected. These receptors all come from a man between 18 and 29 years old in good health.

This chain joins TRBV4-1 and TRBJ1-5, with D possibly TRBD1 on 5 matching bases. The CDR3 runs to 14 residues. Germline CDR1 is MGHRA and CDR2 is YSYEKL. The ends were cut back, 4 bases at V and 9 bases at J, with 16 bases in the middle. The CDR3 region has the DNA TGCGCCAGCAGCCCCGGGGCCCCGGGACGGCCCCAGCATTTT. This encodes CASSPGAPGRPQHF.

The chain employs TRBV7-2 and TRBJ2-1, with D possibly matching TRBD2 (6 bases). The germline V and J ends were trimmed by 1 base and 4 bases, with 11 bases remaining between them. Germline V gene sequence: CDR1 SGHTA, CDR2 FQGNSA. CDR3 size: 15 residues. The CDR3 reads CASSLEGTHYNEQFF. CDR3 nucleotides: TGTGCCAGCAGCTTAGAAGGGACTCATTACAATGAGCAGTTCTTC. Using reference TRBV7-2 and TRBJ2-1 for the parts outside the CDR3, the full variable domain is GAGVSQSPSNKVTEKGKDVELRCDPISGHTALYWYRQSLGQGLEFLIYFQGNSAPDKSGLPSDRFSAERTGGSVSTLTIQRTQQEDSAVYLCASSLEGTHYNEQFFGPGTRLTVL.

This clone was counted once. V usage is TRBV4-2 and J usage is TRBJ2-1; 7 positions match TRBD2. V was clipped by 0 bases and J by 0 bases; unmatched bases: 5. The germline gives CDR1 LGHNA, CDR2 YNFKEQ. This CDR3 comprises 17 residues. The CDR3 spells CASSQEGRGFSYNEQFF. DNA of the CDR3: TGTGCCAGCAGCCAAGAAGGGCGGGGGTTCTCCTACAATGAGCAGTTCTTC.